The entry below gives a single T cell receptor beta chain sequence along with its context. Its antigen is not yet known. One base away there is no much larger clone; base qualities are not given. The CDR3 holds 16 amino acids from the cysteine to the phenylalanine. Only the CDR3 part of the read is kept: 48 bases, read in frame from the first base. CDR1 and CDR2 were assigned from the germline V gene as LGHNA and YNFKEQ. V trim: 1 base; J trim: 8 bases; unmatched bases: 9. Using the deep immunoSEQ assay, multiplex PCR amplified TCR CDR3 regions from genomic DNA. Extracted genomic DNA from each cell subset was distributed evenly across all wells of several immunoSEQ 96-well plates, and each plate was treated as a replicate. For sorted subsets, approximately 200 ng of genomic DNA, equivalent to 25,000 to 35,000 T cell genomes, went into each replicate PCR. Purified libraries were measured with a Qubit 3.0 fluorometer, size-checked on a Bioanalyzer 2100, and measured again with the KAPA Library Quantification kit. Each immunoSEQ 96-well plate was sequenced on its own single-read 150-cycle Illumina NextSeq 550 flow cell. The authors processed their data as follows. Because only junctional sequences without quality scores were contained in the immunoSEQ output, filtering matching that applied to full-length reads could not be performed. To assign V/J genes and CDR3, sequences were annotated using PyIR, a Python wrapper for IgBLAST v1.9, with IMGT germline references. Reads with weak V/J assignments (E-value above 1e-6), missing CDR3, stop codons, out-of-frame junctions, or ambiguous translated residues were removed. V3J clonotypes were defined as sequences sharing the same inferred V gene, J gene, and CDR3 amino acid sequence. The percentage overlap between two repertoires was calculated by dividing the number of shared unique clonotypes by the size of the smaller repertoire. Repertoire richness was assessed with RTK rarefaction, the Chao1 estimator, and Recon v2.1 estimates of unobserved clonotypes. For all TCRbeta clonotypes obtained by the gDNA method from a few donors, generation probabilities were computed with OLGA. The table was pulled from immuneACCESS by TCRdb, which kept in-frame rearrangements only. Such tables lose some clones; where checked, under half of the loss comes from unresolved V genes, and the rest has no known cause. V, J and clone size are taken as reported in that table, and D and trimming were inferred from the DNA itself. This sample gives 2 million or so clones in total; 85% to 95% of them show up just once. Around 0.13% of the sample belongs to the ten largest clones.

Donors were healthy HIV-negative adults with no recently reported acute infections or vaccinations. Only Caucasian adults living in Nashville, Tennessee, USA were represented among the donors. CD4+ T cells were enriched by magnetic negative selection, after which naive cells were positively selected on CD45RA and the negative fraction was taken as the memory subset. Blood was collected by leukapheresis, and PBMCs were isolated by Ficoll-Histopaque density gradient centrifugation and then cryopreserved in liquid nitrogen vapor phase. Purity and quantity of every magnetically sorted T cell population were checked by analytical flow cytometry. Each sorted fraction had its genomic DNA isolated and then quantified by UV absorbance on a Nanodrop 2000c. This entry comes from a study of shared clonotypes between healthy human individuals (dated by TCRdb to about 2020). For the study in its entirety: The cohort included three men and a couple of women between 18 and 49 years of age. For each donor, three plates each were used for CD4 naive and CD4 memory, two plates were used for CD8 naive, and one plate was used for CD8 memory. Different laboratories and diverse techniques were used to prepare libraries and sequence TCR repertoires, to increase sequencing depth and limit assay-specific biases. The study deeply sequenced blood TCR repertoires of about 5 healthy adults to estimate repertoire size and the extent of clonotype sharing between individuals. Each donor's leukapheresis produced roughly between roughly 0.85 and 10 billion PBMCs.

Study-wide conclusions, independent of this receptor: The genetic and exposure-history diversity represented was limited by the small number of donors. Compared with non-shared clonotypes, clonotypes shared by all four sorted-subset donors had higher generation probabilities. Based on pairwise subsampling, the degree of clonotype sharing among donors was expected to be affected by sequencing depth. Naive subsets generally had larger estimated clonotype richness than memory subsets. Only blood was sampled, and tissue TCR repertoires likely differ from those in blood. Across a handful of donors, roughly 5.1% of naive CD4, approximately 3.6% of naive CD8, 2% to 2.5% of memory CD4, and approximately 0.4% of memory CD8 clonotypes were shared. Rarefaction of sorted-subset datasets indicated incomplete sequencing despite the large sequencing depth.

The receptor chain draws on TRBV4-2 and TRBJ2-1, and TRBD2 aligns with 9 junction nucleotides. This receptor was obtained from a man between 18 and 29 years old in good health. Material for sequencing was naive CD4+ T cells sorted from blood. Taken with the paper, the label for cell subset or site translates to: CD45RA+ positively selected. The bases are TGTGCCAGCAGCCAAGCGGGCGGGGGGGCCGTCGATGAGCAGTTCTTC. This yields the protein CASSQAGGGAVDEQFF.